This is a list of T cell receptor beta chains from one sample in a study of OX40 agonist ivuxolimab in advanced cancers. The protocol was immunoSEQ multiplex PCR, while the TCRdb copy is restricted to in-frame clones and leaves out a portion. The sample has about 73,000 clones, about nine tenths seen once. Here the sequenced sample was CD4+ or CD8+ T cells sorted from blood, taken in a trial of the OX40 agonist ivuxolimab. Receptor source: an adult with an advanced solid tumor such as melanoma, head and neck, liver or kidney cancer. Both conserved end residues are part of each CDR3. D genes are given only for firm matches. The size field is filled for only some rows; it gives once, few, many or a size class.

clone size | J gene | V gene | D gene | CDR3 DNA | CDR3 protein
- | TRBJ1-4 | TRBV27 | TRBD1 | TGTGCCAGCAGTACCCGGGACAGGGGAGAGGCTAATGAAAAACTGTTTTTT | CASSTRDRGEANEKLFF
- | TRBJ1-1 | TRBV10-3 | - | TGTGCCATCAGCGCTAAATCCGACACTGAAGCTTTCTTT | CAISAKSDTEAFF
- | TRBJ1-2 | TRBV5-6 | - | TGTGCCAGCAGCCCGGAGGAGGCGGGGGCCCTCCCGCAAGGCTACACCTTC | CASSPEEAGALPQGYTF
- | TRBJ2-3 | TRBV9 | - | TGTGCCAGCAGCGTAGATGGGACTAGCACAGATACGCAGTATTTT | CASSVDGTSTDTQYF
- | TRBJ2-5 | TRBV6-1 | TRBD2 | TGTGCCAGCAGTGTAACGAGCGGGGGGCTCGGGGAGACCCAGTACTTC | CASSVTSGGLGETQYF
- | TRBJ2-3 | TRBV19 | - | TGTGCCAGTAGTAGCCCCTCAGATACGCAGTATTTT | CASSSPSDTQYF
few | TRBJ1-1 | TRBV30 | - | TGTGCCTGGAGCCCGGTCACTGAAGCTTTCTTT | CAWSPVTEAFF
- | TRBJ2-7 | TRBV4-3 | - | TGCGCCAGCAGCCAAGTGGGGCAGTTCACCTACGAGCAGTACTTC | CASSQVGQFTYEQYF
few | TRBJ2-7 | TRBV5-6 | - | TGTGCCAGCAGCCCTGGGACAACGCCGCGCGGGCAGTACTTC | CASSPGTTPRGQYF
- | TRBJ1-5 | TRBV7-2 | - | TGTGCCAGCAGCTCGGGGTCACAGGTCGGAGGTCAGCCCCAGCATTTT | CASSSGSQVGGQPQHF
once | TRBJ2-6 | TRBV9 | TRBD1 | TGTGCCAGCAGCGTATCCTACCGGGACAGGGCCTTTTCTGGGGCCAACGTCCTGACTTTC | CASSVSYRDRAFSGANVLTF
- | TRBJ2-7 | TRBV28 | TRBD2 | TGTGCCAGCAGGAGGACTAGCGGAACCTCCTACGAGCAGTACTTC | CASRRTSGTSYEQYF
- | TRBJ1-2 | TRBV7-3 | - | TGTGCCAGCAGCTTAACCCAGGGTGGCTATGGCTACACCTTC | CASSLTQGGYGYTF
- | TRBJ1-2 | TRBV5-1 | TRBD1 | TGCGCCAGCAGCTCAGCGTGGACAGGGCACCAGCATGGCTACACCTTC | CASSSAWTGHQHGYTF
- | TRBJ1-1 | TRBV5-1 | - | TGCGCCAGCAGCCCCGTTGAGTCGGGGACTGAAGCTTTCTTT | CASSPVESGTEAFF
- | TRBJ2-7 | TRBV21-1 | - | TGTGCCAGCAGCAATCTCGAGTACTACGAGCAGTACTTC | CASSNLEYYEQYF
- | TRBJ1-1 | TRBV10-3 | TRBD1 | TGTGCCATCAGTGATGTCAGGGGGCGCGTCCCTGAAGCTTTCTTT | CAISDVRGRVPEAFF
- | TRBJ1-1 | TRBV6-5 | - | TGTGCCAGCAGTTACTCGAATCCCCTGACTGAAGCTTTCTTT | CASSYSNPLTEAFF
- | TRBJ1-3 | TRBV5-1 | TRBD1 | TGCGCCAGCAGCTTGGTAGGACAGGGGGAAGCTGGAAACACCATATATTTT | CASSLVGQGEAGNTIYF
- | TRBJ2-1 | TRBV7-2 | - | TGTGCCAGCACCCGATCCAGCGGGTACAATGAGCAGTTCTTC | CASTRSSGYNEQFF
- | TRBJ1-5 | TRBV27 | - | TGTGCCAGCAGCCTCCGGGGAGTGTACAATCAGCCCCAGCATTTT | CASSLRGVYNQPQHF
- | TRBJ2-6 | TRBV6-5 | TRBD1 | TGTGCCAGCACCCCGACAGGGTCTGGGGCCAACGTCCTGACTTTC | CASTPTGSGANVLTF
- | TRBJ2-7 | TRBV6-4 | - | TGTGCCAGGGACAGTAGCTCCTACGAGCAGTACTTC | CARDSSSYEQYF
- | TRBJ1-2 | TRBV7-9 | - | TGTGCCAGCAGCTTAGCGCAGGAGGGGGGCTATGGCTACACCTTC | CASSLAQEGGYGYTF
- | TRBJ1-1 | TRBV30 | - | TGTGCCTGGAGTTTACCCCAATGGAACACTGAAGCTTTCTTT | CAWSLPQWNTEAFF
- | TRBJ2-3 | TRBV5-1 | - | TGCGCCAGCAGCATAGCGGAATTCACAGATACGCAGTATTTT | CASSIAEFTDTQYF
- | TRBJ2-3 | TRBV27 | - | TGTGCCAGCAGTCGACTCACAGGGTTTGCAGATACGCAGTATTTT | CASSRLTGFADTQYF
- | TRBJ2-7 | TRBV2 | TRBD2 | TGTGCCAGCAGTGAAGGGGCAGTGGGAGGGATGAGGTACTTC | CASSEGAVGGMRYF
- | TRBJ1-1 | TRBV18 | - | TGTGCCAGCTCACCAAAACACAAGAACACTGAAGCTTTCTTT | CASSPKHKNTEAFF
- | TRBJ1-1 | TRBV2 | - | TGTGCCAGCAGTGTCTTTCAGGGATCGAACACTGAAGCTTTCTTT | CASSVFQGSNTEAFF
- | TRBJ2-1 | TRBV30 | TRBD2 | TGTGCCTGGAGGGGTACTAGCGGGAGCTCCTACAATGAGCAGTTCTTC | CAWRGTSGSSYNEQFF
- | TRBJ1-2 | TRBV9 | TRBD1 | TGTGCCAGCAGCGTAGCGGGACAGGCGACCTATGGCTACACCTTC | CASSVAGQATYGYTF
once | TRBJ2-2 | TRBV5-1 | - | TGCGCCAGCAGCTCCGGGTATCTGGGCACCGGGGAGCTGTTTTTT | CASSSGYLGTGELFF
- | TRBJ2-4 | TRBV6-1 | - | TGTGCCAGCAGCCCCGGCACCAACATTCAGTACTTC | CASSPGTNIQYF
- | TRBJ1-6 | TRBV25-1 | - | TGTGCCAGCTGGGGGGGGGCCTATAATTCACCCCTCCACTTT | CASWGGAYNSPLHF
- | TRBJ2-1 | TRBV2 | TRBD2 | TGTGCCAGCAGTTTAACGACTAGCAAAGCTGAGCAGTTCTTC | CASSLTTSKAEQFF
- | TRBJ2-7 | TRBV2 | - | TGTGCCAGCAGTGAACTGTTGGGTAGCTCCTACGAGCAGTACTTC | CASSELLGSSYEQYF
- | TRBJ2-5 | TRBV29-1 | - | TGCAGCGTTAAATTACGTGGATTACCATTGGAGACCCAGTACTTC | CSVKLRGLPLETQYF
- | TRBJ1-3 | TRBV18 | - | TGTGCCAGCTCCCCAGCGGCAGCCTCTGGAAACACCATATATTTT | CASSPAAASGNTIYF
- | TRBJ2-3 | TRBV4-1 | TRBD2 | TGCGCCAGCAGCCCCAAGGGACTAGCGGGAAATACAGATACGCAGTATTTT | CASSPKGLAGNTDTQYF
once | TRBJ2-5 | TRBV10-2 | TRBD1 | TGCGCCAGCAGTGAGATGGGACAGGGGTTTGCGGAGACCCAGTACTTC | CASSEMGQGFAETQYF
- | TRBJ2-5 | TRBV11-3 | - | TGTGCCAGCAGCTTAGGACAGCGGGAAGAGACCCAGTACTTC | CASSLGQREETQYF
once | TRBJ1-2 | TRBV9 | - | TGTGCCAGCAGCTCCCGGGGACACCTTAACTATGGCTACACCTTC | CASSSRGHLNYGYTF
- | TRBJ2-6 | TRBV19 | TRBD2 | TGTGCCAGTAGTATAGAGGGGGGGAGAACGGCCAACGTCCTGACTTTC | CASSIEGGRTANVLTF
- | TRBJ1-2 | TRBV6-5 | TRBD1 | TGTGCCAGCAGCGACGGACAGGGCTATGGCTACACCTTC | CASSDGQGYGYTF
- | TRBJ2-7 | TRBV2 | TRBD2 | TGTGCCAGCAGAACCGGGACTAGCGGGGTCCACGAGCAGTACTTC | CASRTGTSGVHEQYF
- | TRBJ1-5 | TRBV21-1 | - | TGTGCCATCCAAGACAGGAGCAATCAGCCCCAGCATTTT | CAIQDRSNQPQHF
once | TRBJ2-3 | TRBV5-1 | TRBD2 | TGCGCCAGCAGCTCTCAGACGGCTAGCGGGAGGGATACGCAGTATTTT | CASSSQTASGRDTQYF
once | TRBJ2-3 | TRBV11-3 | TRBD2 | TGTGCCAGCAGCTCATCTAGCGGGGGGGCCCAAGATACGCAGTATTTT | CASSSSSGGAQDTQYF